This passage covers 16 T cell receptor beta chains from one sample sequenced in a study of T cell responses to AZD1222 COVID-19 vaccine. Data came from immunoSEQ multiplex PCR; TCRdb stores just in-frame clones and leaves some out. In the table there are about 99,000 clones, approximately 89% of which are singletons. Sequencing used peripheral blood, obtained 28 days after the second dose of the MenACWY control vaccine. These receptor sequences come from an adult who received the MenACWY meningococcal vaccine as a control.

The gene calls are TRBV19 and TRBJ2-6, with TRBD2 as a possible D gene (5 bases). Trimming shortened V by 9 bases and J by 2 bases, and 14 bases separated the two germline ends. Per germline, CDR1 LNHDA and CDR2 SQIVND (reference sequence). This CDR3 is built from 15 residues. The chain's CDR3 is CASHRGSAGANVLTF. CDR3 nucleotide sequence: TGTGCCAGCCACAGAGGGTCGGCTGGGGCCAACGTCCTGACTTTC. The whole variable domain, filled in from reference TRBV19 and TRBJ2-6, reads DGGITQSPKYLFRKEGQNVTLSCEQNLNHDAMYWYRQDPGQGLRLIYYSQIVNDFQKGDIAEGYSVSREKKESFPLTVTSAQKNPTAFYLCASHRGSAGANVLTFGAGSRLTVL.

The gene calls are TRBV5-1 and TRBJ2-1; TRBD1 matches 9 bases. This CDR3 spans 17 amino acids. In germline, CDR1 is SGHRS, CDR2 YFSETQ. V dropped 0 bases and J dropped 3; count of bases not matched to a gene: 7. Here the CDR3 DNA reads TGCGCCAGCAGCTTGGGGGGACAGGGAGGAATCTACAATGAGCAGTTCTTC. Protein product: CASSLGGQGGIYNEQFF.

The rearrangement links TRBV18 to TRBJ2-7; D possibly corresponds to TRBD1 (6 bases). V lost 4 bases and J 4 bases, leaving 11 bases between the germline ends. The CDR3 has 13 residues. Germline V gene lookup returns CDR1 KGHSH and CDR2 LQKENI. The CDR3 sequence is CASSQGRGYEQYF. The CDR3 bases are TGTGCCAGCTCACAAGGCAGGGGTTACGAGCAGTACTTC.

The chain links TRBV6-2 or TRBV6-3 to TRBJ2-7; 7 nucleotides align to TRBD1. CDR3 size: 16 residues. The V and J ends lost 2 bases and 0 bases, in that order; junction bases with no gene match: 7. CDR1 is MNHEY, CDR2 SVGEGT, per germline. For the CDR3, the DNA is TGTGCCAGCAGTTACCCGGGACAGACTGGCTCCTACGAGCAGTACTTC. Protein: CASSYPGQTGSYEQYF.

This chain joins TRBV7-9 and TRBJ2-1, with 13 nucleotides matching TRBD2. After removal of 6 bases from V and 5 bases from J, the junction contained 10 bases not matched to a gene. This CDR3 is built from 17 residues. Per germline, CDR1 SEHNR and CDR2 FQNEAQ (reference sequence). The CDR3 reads CASRPGLAGVSDNEQFF. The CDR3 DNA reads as TGTGCCAGCAGGCCCGGACTAGCGGGGGTGTCGGACAATGAGCAGTTCTTC. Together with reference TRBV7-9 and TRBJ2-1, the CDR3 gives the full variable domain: DTGVSQNPRHKITKRGQNVTFRCDPISEHNRLYWYRQTLGQGPEFLTYFQNEAQLEKSRLLSDRFSAERPKGSFSTLEIQRTEQGDSAMYLCASRPGLAGVSDNEQFFGPGTRLTVL.

The CDR3 region is CASLYSGGSYEQYF. The CDR3 nucleotides are TGTGCCAGCCTCTACTCCGGGGGGAGCTACGAGCAGTACTTC. This chain connects TRBV9 to TRBJ2-7, with 7 nucleotides matching TRBD2. The V and J ends lost 7 bases and 3 bases, in that order; junction bases with no gene match: 10. The V gene's germline CDR1 is SGDLS and CDR2 YYNGEE. The length of the CDR3 is 14 residues.

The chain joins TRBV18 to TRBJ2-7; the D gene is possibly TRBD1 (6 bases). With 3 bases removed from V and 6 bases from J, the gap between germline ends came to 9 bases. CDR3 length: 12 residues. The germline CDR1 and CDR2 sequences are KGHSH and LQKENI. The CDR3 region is CASSPGAGEQYF. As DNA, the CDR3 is TGTGCCAGCTCACCGGGGGCGGGCGAGCAGTACTTC.

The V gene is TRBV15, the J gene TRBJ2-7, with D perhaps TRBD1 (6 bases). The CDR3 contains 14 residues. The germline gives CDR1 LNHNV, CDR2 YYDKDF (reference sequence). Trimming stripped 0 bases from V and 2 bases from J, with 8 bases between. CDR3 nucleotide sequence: TGTGCCACCAGCAGAGAAGGACAGACCTACGAGCAGTACTTC. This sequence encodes CATSREGQTYEQYF.

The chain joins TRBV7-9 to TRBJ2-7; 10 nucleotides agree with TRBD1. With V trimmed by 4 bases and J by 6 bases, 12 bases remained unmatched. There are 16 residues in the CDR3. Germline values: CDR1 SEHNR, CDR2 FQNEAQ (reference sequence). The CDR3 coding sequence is TGTGCCAGCAGCTATTGCCCAACGACAGGGGGCTGCGAGCAGTACTTC. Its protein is CASSYCPTTGGCEQYF.

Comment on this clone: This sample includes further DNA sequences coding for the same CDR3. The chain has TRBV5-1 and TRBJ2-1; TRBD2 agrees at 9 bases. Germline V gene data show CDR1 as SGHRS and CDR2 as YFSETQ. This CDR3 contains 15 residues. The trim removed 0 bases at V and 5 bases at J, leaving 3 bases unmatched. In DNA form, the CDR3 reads TGCGCCAGCAGCTTGGTTGCGGGGGGGAACAATGAGCAGTTCTTC. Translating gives CASSLVAGGNNEQFF.

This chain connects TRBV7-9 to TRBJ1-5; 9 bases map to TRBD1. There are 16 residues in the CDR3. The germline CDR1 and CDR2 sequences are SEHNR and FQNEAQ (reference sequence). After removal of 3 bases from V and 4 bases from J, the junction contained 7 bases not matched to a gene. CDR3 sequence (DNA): TGTGCCAGCAGCTTCCTCGGACAGGGGACGAATCAGCCCCAGCATTTT. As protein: CASSFLGQGTNQPQHF. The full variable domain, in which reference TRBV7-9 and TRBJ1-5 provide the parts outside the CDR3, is DTGVSQNPRHKITKRGQNVTFRCDPISEHNRLYWYRQTLGQGPEFLTYFQNEAQLEKSRLLSDRFSAERPKGSFSTLEIQRTEQGDSAMYLCASSFLGQGTNQPQHFGDGTRLSIL.

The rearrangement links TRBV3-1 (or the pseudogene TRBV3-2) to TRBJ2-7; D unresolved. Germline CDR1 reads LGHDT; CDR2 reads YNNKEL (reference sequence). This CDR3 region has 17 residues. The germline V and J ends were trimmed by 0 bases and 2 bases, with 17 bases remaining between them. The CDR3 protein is CASSQDPAMGFPYEQYF. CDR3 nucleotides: TGTGCCAGCAGCCAAGATCCTGCTATGGGGTTTCCCTACGAGCAGTACTTC.

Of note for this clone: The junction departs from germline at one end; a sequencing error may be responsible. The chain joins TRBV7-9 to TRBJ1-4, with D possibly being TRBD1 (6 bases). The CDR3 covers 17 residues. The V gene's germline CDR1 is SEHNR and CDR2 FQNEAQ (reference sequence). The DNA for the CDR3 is TGTGCCAGCAGTTTAGGGGGGACGGTACCAACTAATGAAAAACTGTTTTTT. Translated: CASSLGGTVPTNEKLFF.

The CDR3 reads CASSLVGANYGYTF. DNA of the CDR3: TGTGCCAGCAGCTTGGTGGGGGCTAACTATGGCTACACCTTC. The chain has TRBV5-4 and TRBJ1-2; maybe TRBD1 (5 bases). This CDR3 is 14 amino acids long. V lost 0 bases, J lost 0 bases, and 6 bases lay in between. CDR1 is SGHNT, CDR2 YYREEE, per germline (reference sequence).

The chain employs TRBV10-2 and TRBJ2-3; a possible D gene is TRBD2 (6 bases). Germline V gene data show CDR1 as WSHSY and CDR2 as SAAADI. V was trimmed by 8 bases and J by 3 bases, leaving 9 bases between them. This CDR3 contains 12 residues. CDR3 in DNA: TGCGCCAGCCGCCGGGGGACAGATACGCAGTATTTT. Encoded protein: CASRRGTDTQYF.

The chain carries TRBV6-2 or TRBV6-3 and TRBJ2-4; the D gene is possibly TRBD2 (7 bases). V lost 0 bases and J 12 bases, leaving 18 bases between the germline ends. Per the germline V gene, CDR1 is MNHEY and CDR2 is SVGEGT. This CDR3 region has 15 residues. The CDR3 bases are TGTGCCAGCAGTTACTCGAGCGCGGGGGCCCTGAGTCAGTACTTC. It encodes CASSYSSAGALSQYF.